These T cell receptor beta chains were read from a single sample in a study of CD8 T cells in ankylosing spondylitis. TCRdb processed the 5' RACE reads anew with MiXCR; each CDR3 protein has one entry. The repertoire holds about 500,000 distinct CDR3 sequences, with over 9.5% as singletons. Sequenced sample: blood, either unsorted or a sorted T cell fraction (not recorded which). The origin of the receptors is a male donor with ankylosing spondylitis. The CDR3 runs from the conserved cysteine through the conserved F or W. The D gene is left open where the match is weak. Expanded clones are given a class, and other clones once, few, many or no size at all.

CDR3nt	CDR3aa	d_gene	v_gene	len	abundance	j_gene
TGTGCCAGCAGCTACGCAGGGGCTGGACCCCTCCACTTT	CASSYAGAGPLHF	-	TRBV11-3	13	few	TRBJ1-6
TGCGCCAACCCCCCCCGAGGCGCATCGAGCAATCAGCCCCAGCATTTT	CANPPRGASSNQPQHF	-	TRBV5-1	16	-	TRBJ1-5
TGTGCCACCAGCAGGGGATACCAAGGTGCCGGACTGAACACTGAAGCTTTCTTT	CATSRGYQGAGLNTEAFF	-	TRBV15	18	few	TRBJ1-1
TGCGCCAGCAGCTTGGGACGGGCCGAGGCTCGGGTTGGGGCTTTCTTT	CASSLGRAEARVGAFF	-	TRBV5-1	16	many	TRBJ1-1
TGTGCCAGCAGTTCACGGGCGTGGGAGACCCAGTACTTC	CASSSRAWETQYF	-	TRBV12-3/TRBV12-4	13	-	TRBJ2-5
TGTGCCAGCGGATTTCCGGGACAGGGATTGGGCACTGAAGCTTTCTTT	CASGFPGQGLGTEAFF	TRBD1	TRBV6-1	16	-	TRBJ1-1
TGCGCCAGCAGCGATAACAGGGGGCTGAGCACTGAAGCTTTCTTT	CASSDNRGLSTEAFF	TRBD1	TRBV5-1	15	-	TRBJ1-1
TGTGCCAGTCGGGACATCCCTAATGAAAAACTGTTTTTT	CASRDIPNEKLFF	-	TRBV18	13	-	TRBJ1-4
TGTGCCAGCAGCCAAGGAGGAGGGAGGAACGAGCAGTACTTC	CASSQGGGRNEQYF	-	TRBV3-1	14	-	TRBJ2-7
TGTGCCAGCAGCGCACTTTCAAGGGAGGAGAACACTGAAGCTTTCTTT	CASSALSREENTEAFF	-	TRBV21-1	16	few	TRBJ1-1
TGCAGCGTTGGTGGCGGGAGGGACGATGAGCAGTTCTTC	CSVGGGRDDEQFF	TRBD2	TRBV29-1	13	once	TRBJ2-1
TGTGCCACCAGTGATCCGGAGGGGACTAGCGTAAATGAGCAGTTCTTC	CATSDPEGTSVNEQFF	TRBD2	TRBV24-1	16	-	TRBJ2-1
TGTGCCAGCACCAAGCGAGGGGGAGATGGCTACACCTTC	CASTKRGGDGYTF	-	TRBV7-9	13	few	TRBJ1-2
TGTGCCACCGTCCAGACCGGGACAGGGGTTCGCGAGCAGTACTTC	CATVQTGTGVREQYF	TRBD1	TRBV27	15	few	TRBJ2-7
TGTGCCAGCAGCCGTGGGGGACAGGAATACTACGAGCAGTACTTC	CASSRGGQEYYEQYF	TRBD1	TRBV7-8	15	-	TRBJ2-7
TGCAGTGCTAGAGATTACGGGGGCAACTACGAGCAGTACTTC	CSARDYGGNYEQYF	-	TRBV20-1	14	-	TRBJ2-7